A few counts support the clone carrying this TCR beta chain. Sequence at one end of the junction differs from germline and may be a read error. Amplification targeted the TCR beta CDR3 regions, with RNA transcripts as the source material. HTBI-primed first-round RT-PCR preceded second-round multiplex PCR. TCRdb re-derived calls from the multiplex PCR reads in MiXCR, one entry per CDR3 protein. The repertoire holds roughly 350,000 distinct CDR3 sequences, with about a sixth as singletons. The data originate from a study of Graves' ophthalmopathy and Graves' hyperthyroidism. CDR1 and CDR2 (germline): LGHNA, YNFKEQ. The length of the CDR3 is 13 residues.

The receptor was derived from an adult woman with stable Graves' hyperthyroidism. J is TRBJ2-2 and V is TRBV4-2; possibly TRBD2 for D (5 bases). The specimen was peripheral blood. DNA for the CDR3: TGTGCCAGCAGCCAAGAGTGGACCGGGGAGCTGGTTTTT. Translated, it gives CASSQEWTGELVF.